The rows below give T cell receptor beta chains drawn from one sample of a study of shared clonotypes between healthy human individuals. This table comes from immunoSEQ multiplex PCR, and its TCRdb copy is limited to in-frame clones, with some not included. This table has nearly 2 million clones, about 95% appearing once. The sequencing sample was made of naive CD8+ T cells sorted from blood. These receptor sequences come from a man aged 18 to 30 in good health. Both conserved end residues are part of each CDR3. Each record gives: J gene, D gene, V gene, clone size, CDR3 protein, CDR3 DNA. A D gene is named only where the DNA matches it firmly. Size tells how often a clone was seen (once, few, many) or the class of an expanded clone, and some rows leave it out.

TRBJ2-5	NA	TRBV10-2	once	CATWDLQETQYF	TGCGCCACCTGGGACTTACAAGAGACCCAGTACTTC
TRBJ1-1	NA	TRBV9	NA	CASSLQGWNTEAFF	TGTGCCAGCAGCTTACAGGGATGGAACACTGAAGCTTTCTTT
TRBJ2-5	NA	TRBV18	once	CASSPPNREETQYF	TGTGCCAGCTCACCACCGAACAGGGAAGAGACCCAGTACTTC
TRBJ2-1	TRBD2	TRBV5-4	NA	CASSNPGTSEYNEQFF	TGTGCCAGCAGCAACCCCGGGACTAGCGAGTACAATGAGCAGTTCTTC
TRBJ1-1	NA	TRBV29-1	NA	CSVELTEAFF	TGCAGCGTTGAACTGACTGAAGCTTTCTTT
TRBJ1-2	NA	TRBV5-5	NA	CASSLAPDTYGYTF	TGTGCCAGCAGCTTGGCTCCGGATACTTATGGCTACACCTTC
TRBJ2-2	NA	TRBV4-1	NA	CASSHLTGELFF	TGCGCCAGCAGCCATCTCACCGGGGAGCTGTTTTTT
TRBJ2-5	NA	TRBV27	NA	CASSTRNSQETQYF	TGTGCCAGCAGTACCCGGAACAGCCAAGAGACCCAGTACTTC
TRBJ2-1	NA	TRBV4-3	NA	CASSPAGLGNEQFF	TGCGCCAGCAGCCCAGCCGGGCTTGGCAATGAGCAGTTCTTC
TRBJ1-1	TRBD1	TRBV10-2	few	CASRWDRGNTEAFF	TGCGCCAGCAGATGGGACAGGGGGAACACTGAAGCTTTCTTT
TRBJ1-2	TRBD1	TRBV2	NA	CASSDGTAYGYTF	TGTGCCAGCAGTGATGGGACAGCCTATGGCTACACCTTC
TRBJ2-1	TRBD1	TRBV4-2	NA	CASGLTGDTYNEQFF	TGTGCCAGCGGTTTAACAGGGGACACCTACAATGAGCAGTTCTTC
TRBJ1-2	TRBD1	TRBV9	NA	CASSPQGAEYNYGYTF	TGTGCCAGCAGCCCTCAGGGGGCGGAATATAACTATGGCTACACCTTC
TRBJ1-5	NA	TRBV2	NA	CAEGRGNQPQHF	TGTGCGGAGGGGAGAGGCAATCAGCCCCAGCATTTT
TRBJ2-5	TRBD2	TRBV19	NA	CATSGVFWETQYF	TGTGCCACCAGCGGGGTCTTTTGGGAGACCCAGTACTTC
TRBJ1-1	NA	TRBV6-6	NA	CASSLNTWGTEAFF	TGTGCCAGCAGTTTGAACACATGGGGCACTGAAGCTTTCTTT
TRBJ2-5	NA	TRBV2	NA	CAKQGRQTLETQYF	TGTGCCAAACAAGGGCGACAGACTCTCGAGACCCAGTACTTC
TRBJ1-1	NA	TRBV11-2	NA	CASSLEMWGTEAFF	TGTGCCAGCAGCTTAGAGATGTGGGGGACTGAAGCTTTCTTT
TRBJ2-7	NA	TRBV5-4	NA	CASSYTNSYEQYF	TGTGCCAGCAGCTACACTAATTCCTACGAGCAGTACTTC
TRBJ1-3	NA	TRBV7-6	NA	CASSLRTAGNTIYF	TGTGCCAGCAGCTTACGAACAGCTGGAAACACCATATATTTT
TRBJ2-7	NA	TRBV25-1	NA	CASSPEEIGYEQYF	TGTGCCAGCAGTCCCGAGGAGATTGGATACGAGCAGTACTTC
TRBJ1-2	NA	TRBV7-2	NA	CASSLAVYGYTF	TGTGCCAGCAGCTTAGCAGTCTATGGCTACACCTTC
TRBJ2-7	TRBD2	TRBV7-8	once	CASSSRGTSGSFRYEQYF	TGTGCCAGCAGCTCCCGAGGGACTAGCGGGAGTTTTCGCTACGAGCAGTACTTC
TRBJ1-1	TRBD1	TRBV5-6	NA	CASSSILTGTGGNTEAFF	TGTGCCAGCAGCTCCATCCTCACCGGGACAGGGGGGAACACTGAAGCTTTCTTT
TRBJ1-5	NA	TRBV7-8	NA	CASSFPVGSALGNQPQHF	TGTGCCAGCAGCTTTCCCGTCGGTTCCGCATTAGGCAATCAGCCCCAGCATTTT
TRBJ1-1	NA	TRBV9	NA	CASSGRGGAEAFF	TGTGCCAGCAGCGGAAGAGGGGGGGCTGAAGCTTTCTTT
TRBJ2-1	NA	TRBV6-5	NA	CASRGLLPNEQFF	TGTGCCAGCAGAGGACTGCTCCCCAATGAGCAGTTCTTC
TRBJ2-3	TRBD2	TRBV13	NA	CASRTSGSTDTQYF	TGTGCCAGCCGGACTAGCGGAAGCACAGATACGCAGTATTTT
TRBJ2-2	TRBD2	TRBV4-1	NA	CASSPSGGWRDGELFF	TGCGCCAGCAGCCCTAGCGGGGGTTGGCGGGACGGGGAGCTGTTTTTT
TRBJ2-7	TRBD2	TRBV5-6	NA	CASSFSLAGHEQYF	TGTGCCAGCAGCTTTTCACTAGCGGGCCACGAGCAGTACTTC
TRBJ2-7	NA	TRBV7-7	once	CASSYTFDHEQYF	TGTGCTAGCAGCTATACTTTCGACCACGAGCAGTACTTC
TRBJ2-3	TRBD2	TRBV27	NA	CASSIAGGPLDTQYF	TGTGCCAGCAGCATAGCGGGGGGGCCGTTAGATACGCAGTATTTT
TRBJ1-2	NA	TRBV5-4	NA	CASSLGSYGYTF	TGTGCCAGCAGCTTGGGTAGCTATGGCTACACCTTC
TRBJ2-5	NA	TRBV7-9	NA	CASSLVPTQETQYF	TGTGCCAGCAGCTTAGTACCCACCCAAGAGACCCAGTACTTC
TRBJ2-1	TRBD2	TRBV27	NA	CASSFLTSGGAVYNEQFF	TGTGCCAGCAGTTTTCTGACTAGCGGGGGGGCCGTTTACAATGAGCAGTTCTTC
TRBJ2-7	TRBD1	TRBV5-4	NA	CASSLDRGRYEQYF	TGTGCCAGCAGCTTGGACAGGGGACGGTACGAGCAGTACTTC
TRBJ2-7	TRBD1	TRBV30	once	CAWSGGTGIYEQYF	TGTGCCTGGAGTGGCGGGACAGGGATCTACGAGCAGTACTTC
TRBJ2-7	TRBD1	TRBV6-5	once	CASSYSRTGNEQYF	TGTGCCAGCAGTTACTCACGGACAGGGAACGAGCAGTACTTC
TRBJ1-2	NA	TRBV7-6	NA	CASSYGTGDGYTF	TGTGCCAGCAGCTATGGGACGGGGGATGGCTACACCTTC
TRBJ1-3	NA	TRBV4-1	NA	CASSLVTAGNTIYF	TGCGCCAGCAGCCTAGTGACGGCTGGAAACACCATATATTTT
TRBJ1-2	TRBD1	TRBV6-1	NA	CGTRQGRDGYTF	TGTGGTACGCGACAGGGGAGGGATGGCTACACCTTC
TRBJ1-1	TRBD1	TRBV5-6	NA	CASSLSVTDRENTEAFF	TGTGCCAGCAGCTTGTCCGTAACCGACAGGGAGAACACTGAAGCTTTCTTT
TRBJ2-2	TRBD2	TRBV4-3	NA	CASSQDFSGRSGELFF	TGCGCCAGCAGCCAAGATTTCAGCGGGAGGTCCGGGGAGCTGTTTTTT
TRBJ1-4	NA	TRBV7-9	NA	CASTTSGMTNEKLFF	TGTGCCAGCACCACCTCGGGGATGACTAATGAAAAACTGTTTTTT
TRBJ2-1	TRBD1	TRBV4-1	NA	CASSQDLGQDSYNEQFF	TGCGCCAGCAGCCAAGATCTTGGACAGGACTCCTACAATGAGCAGTTCTTC
TRBJ2-1	TRBD2	TRBV9	NA	CASSAFWGGTSGSSYNEQFF	TGTGCCAGCAGCGCCTTTTGGGGCGGGACTAGCGGGAGCTCCTACAATGAGCAGTTCTTC
TRBJ1-4	TRBD1	TRBV28	NA	CASSLGLGTGEKLFF	TGTGCCAGCAGTTTAGGGCTAGGGACAGGTGAAAAACTGTTTTTT
TRBJ1-1	NA	TRBV30	once	CAWSPGNTEAFF	TGTGCCTGGAGCCCCGGCAACACTGAAGCTTTCTTT
TRBJ1-1	NA	TRBV6-4	NA	CASSDRMNTEAFF	TGTGCCAGCAGTGACAGGATGAACACTGAAGCTTTCTTT
TRBJ1-5	NA	TRBV28	NA	CASNSVGQPQHF	TGTGCCAGCAACTCCGTCGGTCAGCCCCAGCATTTT
TRBJ2-7	NA	TRBV27	NA	CASSFGLTPYEQYF	TGTGCCAGCAGTTTTGGGCTTACTCCCTACGAGCAGTACTTC
TRBJ2-7	TRBD1	TRBV6-5	NA	CASSYYAGGDEQYF	TGTGCCAGCAGTTATTATGCAGGGGGCGACGAGCAGTACTTC
TRBJ1-1	NA	TRBV4-1	NA	CASSQETHGVPEAFF	TGCGCCAGCAGCCAAGAGACCCACGGGGTGCCTGAAGCTTTCTTT